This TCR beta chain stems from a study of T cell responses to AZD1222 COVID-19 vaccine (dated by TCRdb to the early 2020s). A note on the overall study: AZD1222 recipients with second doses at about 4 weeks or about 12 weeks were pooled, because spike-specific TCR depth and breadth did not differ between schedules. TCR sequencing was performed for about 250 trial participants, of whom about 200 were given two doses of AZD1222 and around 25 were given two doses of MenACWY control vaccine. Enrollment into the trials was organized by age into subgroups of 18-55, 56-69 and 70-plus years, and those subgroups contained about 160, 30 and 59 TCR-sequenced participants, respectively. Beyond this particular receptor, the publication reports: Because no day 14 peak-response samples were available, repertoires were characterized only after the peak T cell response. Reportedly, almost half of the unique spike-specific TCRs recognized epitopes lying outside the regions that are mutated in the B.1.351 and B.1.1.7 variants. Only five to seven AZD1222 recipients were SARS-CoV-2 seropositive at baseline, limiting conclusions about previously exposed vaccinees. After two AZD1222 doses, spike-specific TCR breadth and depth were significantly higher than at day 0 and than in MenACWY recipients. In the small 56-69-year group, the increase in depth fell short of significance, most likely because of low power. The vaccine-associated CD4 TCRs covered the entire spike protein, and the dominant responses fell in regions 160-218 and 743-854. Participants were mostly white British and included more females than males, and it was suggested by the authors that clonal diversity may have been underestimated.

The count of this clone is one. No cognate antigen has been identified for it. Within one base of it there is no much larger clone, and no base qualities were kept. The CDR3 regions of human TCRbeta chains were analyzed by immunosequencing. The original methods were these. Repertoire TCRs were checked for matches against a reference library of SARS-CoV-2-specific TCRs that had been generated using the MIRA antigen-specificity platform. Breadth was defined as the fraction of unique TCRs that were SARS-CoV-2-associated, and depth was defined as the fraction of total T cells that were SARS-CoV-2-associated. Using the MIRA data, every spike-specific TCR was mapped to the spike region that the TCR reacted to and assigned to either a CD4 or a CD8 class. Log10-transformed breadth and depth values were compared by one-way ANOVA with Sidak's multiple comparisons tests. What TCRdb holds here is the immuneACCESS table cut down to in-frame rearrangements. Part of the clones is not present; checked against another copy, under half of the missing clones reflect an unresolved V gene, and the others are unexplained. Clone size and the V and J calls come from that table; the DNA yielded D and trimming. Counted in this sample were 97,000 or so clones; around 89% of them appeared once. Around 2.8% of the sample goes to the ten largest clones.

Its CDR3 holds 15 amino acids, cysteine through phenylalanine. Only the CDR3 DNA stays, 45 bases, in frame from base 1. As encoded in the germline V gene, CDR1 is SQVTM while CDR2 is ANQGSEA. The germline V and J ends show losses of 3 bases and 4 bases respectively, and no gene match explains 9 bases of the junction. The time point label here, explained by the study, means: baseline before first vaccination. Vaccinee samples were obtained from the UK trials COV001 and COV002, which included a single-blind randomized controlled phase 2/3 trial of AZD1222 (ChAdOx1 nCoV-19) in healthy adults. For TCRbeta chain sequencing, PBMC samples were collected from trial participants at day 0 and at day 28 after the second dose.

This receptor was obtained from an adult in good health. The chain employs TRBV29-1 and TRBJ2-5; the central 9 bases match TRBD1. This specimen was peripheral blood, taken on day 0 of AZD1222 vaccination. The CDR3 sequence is CSVEQLTGGLETQYF. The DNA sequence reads TGCAGCGTTGAGCAACTGACAGGGGGTCTAGAGACCCAGTACTTC. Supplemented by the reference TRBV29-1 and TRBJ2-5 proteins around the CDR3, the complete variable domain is SAVISQKPSRDICQRGTSLTIQCQVDSQVTMMFWYRQQPGQSLTLIATANQGSEATYESGFVIDKFPISRPNLTFSTLTVSNMSPEDSSIYLCSVEQLTGGLETQYFGPGTRLLVL.